The clone carrying this T cell receptor (beta chain) was seen ten or more times. Antigen: not known. Trimming at V came to 1 base and at J to 13 bases, leaving 10 bases not matched to a gene. This CDR3 region has 15 residues. The V gene's germline CDR1 is SGHTA and CDR2 FQGNSA. The sample belongs to a study of blood T cells in healthy people across ages. Findings and limits, study-wide: More naive CD4+ cells and higher diversity marked long-lived donors relative to aged donors.

The use of a sample-barcoded 5' primer and a J-beta primer mix characterized a second PCR of roughly 7 to 11 cycles. From the 5' RACE reads, TCRdb called clonotypes with MiXCR, one entry per CDR3 protein. The top ten hold around 15% of the sample, which has 870,000 or so distinct CDR3 sequences, around 26% seen once. This clonotype originated in a woman older than 75 in good health. Specimen: blood. The genes are TRBV7-2 and TRBJ2-4; TRBD2 matches at 10 bases. This chain's CDR3 is CASSLDGTSARPQYF. For the CDR3, the DNA is TGTGCCAGCAGCTTAGATGGGACTAGCGCTCGGCCCCAGTACTTC. The full variable domain, in which reference TRBV7-2 and TRBJ2-4 provide the parts outside the CDR3, is GAGVSQSPSNKVTEKGKDVELRCDPISGHTALYWYRQSLGQGLEFLIYFQGNSAPDKSGLPSDRFSAERTGGSVSTLTIQRTQQEDSAVYLCASSLDGTSARPQYFGAGTRLSVL.